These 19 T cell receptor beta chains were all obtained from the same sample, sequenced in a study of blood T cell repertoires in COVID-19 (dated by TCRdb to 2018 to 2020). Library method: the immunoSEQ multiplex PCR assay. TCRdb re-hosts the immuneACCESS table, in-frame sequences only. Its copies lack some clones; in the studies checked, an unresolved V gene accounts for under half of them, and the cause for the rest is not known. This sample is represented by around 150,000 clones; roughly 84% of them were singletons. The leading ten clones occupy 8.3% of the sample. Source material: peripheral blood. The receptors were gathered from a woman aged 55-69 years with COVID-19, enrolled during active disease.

The CDR3 spells CASSPQGLDYGYTF. The CDR3 DNA sequence: TGTGCCAGCTCACCTCAGGGTTTAGACTATGGCTACACCTTC. V is TRBV18 and J is TRBJ1-2, with D perhaps TRBD1 (5 bases). Germline V gene sequence: CDR1 KGHSH, CDR2 LQKENI. Between the trimmed V and J ends, which lost 3 bases and 3 bases, there was a span of 11 bases. The CDR3 has 14 amino acids.

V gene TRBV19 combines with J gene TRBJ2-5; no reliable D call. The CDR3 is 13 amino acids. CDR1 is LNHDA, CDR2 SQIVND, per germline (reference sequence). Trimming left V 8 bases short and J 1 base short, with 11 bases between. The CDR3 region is CASGRHLQETQYF. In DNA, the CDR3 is TGTGCCAGTGGGCGACACCTCCAAGAGACCCAGTACTTC.

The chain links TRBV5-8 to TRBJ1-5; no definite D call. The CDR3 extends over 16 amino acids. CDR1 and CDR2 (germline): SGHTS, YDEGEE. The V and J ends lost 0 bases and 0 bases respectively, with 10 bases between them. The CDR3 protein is CASSLGSLDSNQPQHF. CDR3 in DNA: TGTGCCAGCAGCTTGGGGAGTTTGGATAGCAATCAGCCCCAGCATTTT.

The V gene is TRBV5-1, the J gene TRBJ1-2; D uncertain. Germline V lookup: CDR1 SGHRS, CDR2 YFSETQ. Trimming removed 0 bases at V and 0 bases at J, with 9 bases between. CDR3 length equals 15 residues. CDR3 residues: CASSLAGTANYGYTF. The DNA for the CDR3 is TGCGCCAGCAGCTTGGCTGGTACAGCTAACTATGGCTACACCTTC.

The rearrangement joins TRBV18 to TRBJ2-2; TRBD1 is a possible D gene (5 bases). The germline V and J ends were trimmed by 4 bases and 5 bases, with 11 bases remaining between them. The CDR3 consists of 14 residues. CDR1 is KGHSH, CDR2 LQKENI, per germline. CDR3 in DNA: TGTGCCAGCTCACGGGCAGGGATGACCGGGGAGCTGTTTTTT. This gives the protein CASSRAGMTGELFF.

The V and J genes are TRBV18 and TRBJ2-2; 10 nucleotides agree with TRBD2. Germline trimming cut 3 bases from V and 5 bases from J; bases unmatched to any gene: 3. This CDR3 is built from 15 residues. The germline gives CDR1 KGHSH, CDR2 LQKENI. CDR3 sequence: CASSPTSGATGELFF. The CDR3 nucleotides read TGTGCCAGCTCACCCACTAGCGGGGCTACCGGGGAGCTGTTTTTT.

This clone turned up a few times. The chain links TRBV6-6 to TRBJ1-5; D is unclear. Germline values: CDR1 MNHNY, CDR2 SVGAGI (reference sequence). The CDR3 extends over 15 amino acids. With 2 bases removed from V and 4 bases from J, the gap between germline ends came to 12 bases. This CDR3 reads CASSYGNPGNQPQHF. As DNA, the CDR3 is TGTGCCAGCAGTTACGGTAACCCCGGTAATCAGCCCCAGCATTTT.

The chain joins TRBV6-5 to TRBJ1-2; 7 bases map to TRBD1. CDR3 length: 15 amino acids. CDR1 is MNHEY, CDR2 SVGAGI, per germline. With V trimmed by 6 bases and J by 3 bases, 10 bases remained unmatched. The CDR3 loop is CASRAGGGGYYGYTF. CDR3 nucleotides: TGTGCCAGCAGGGCGGGAGGGGGCGGGTACTATGGCTACACCTTC.

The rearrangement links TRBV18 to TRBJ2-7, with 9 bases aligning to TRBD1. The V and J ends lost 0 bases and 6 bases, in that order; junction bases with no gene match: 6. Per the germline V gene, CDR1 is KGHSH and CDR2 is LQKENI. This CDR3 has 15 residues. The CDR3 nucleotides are TGTGCCAGCTCACCACCAGGGACAGGGAAGTTCGAGCAGTACTTC. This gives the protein CASSPPGTGKFEQYF.

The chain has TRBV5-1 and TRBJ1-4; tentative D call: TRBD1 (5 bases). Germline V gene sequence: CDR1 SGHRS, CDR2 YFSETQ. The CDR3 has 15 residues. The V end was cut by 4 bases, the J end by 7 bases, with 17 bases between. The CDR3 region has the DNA TGCGCCAGCAGCCCCGGGGGAAGCCTTAGTGAAAAACTGTTTTTT. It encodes CASSPGGSLSEKLFF.

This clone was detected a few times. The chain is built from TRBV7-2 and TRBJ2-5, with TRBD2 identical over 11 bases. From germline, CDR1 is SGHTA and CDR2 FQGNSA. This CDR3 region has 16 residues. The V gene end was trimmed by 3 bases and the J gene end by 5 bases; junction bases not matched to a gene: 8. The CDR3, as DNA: TGTGCCAGCAGCTTTAGCGGGAGGGTCATGGGTGAGACCCAGTACTTC. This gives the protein CASSFSGRVMGETQYF.

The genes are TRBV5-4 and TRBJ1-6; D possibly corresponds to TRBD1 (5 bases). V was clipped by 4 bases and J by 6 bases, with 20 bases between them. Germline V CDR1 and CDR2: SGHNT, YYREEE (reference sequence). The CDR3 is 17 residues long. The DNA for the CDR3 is TGTGCCAGCAGCACAACCCAAGGGGCGTTGGGTAATTCACCCCTCCACTTT. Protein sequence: CASSTTQGALGNSPLHF.

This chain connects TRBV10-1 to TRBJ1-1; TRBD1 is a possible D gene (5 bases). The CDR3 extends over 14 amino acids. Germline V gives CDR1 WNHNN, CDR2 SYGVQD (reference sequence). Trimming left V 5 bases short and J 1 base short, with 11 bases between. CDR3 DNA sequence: TGCGCCAGCAGTTCAGGGTCGGGGAACACTGAAGCTTTCTTT. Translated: CASSSGSGNTEAFF.

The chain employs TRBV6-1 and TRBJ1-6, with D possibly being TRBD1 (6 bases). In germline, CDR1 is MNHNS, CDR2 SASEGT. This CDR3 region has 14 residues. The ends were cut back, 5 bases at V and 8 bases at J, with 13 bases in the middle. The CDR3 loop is CASSSRDMHSPLHF. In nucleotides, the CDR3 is TGTGCCAGCAGTTCCCGGGACATGCATTCACCCCTCCACTTT.

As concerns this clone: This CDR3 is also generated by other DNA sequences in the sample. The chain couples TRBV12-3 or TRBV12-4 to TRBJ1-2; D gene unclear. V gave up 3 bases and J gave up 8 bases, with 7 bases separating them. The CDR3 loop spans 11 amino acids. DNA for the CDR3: TGTGCCAGCAGTTTGCCCGGGGGCTACACCTTC. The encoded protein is CASSLPGGYTF.

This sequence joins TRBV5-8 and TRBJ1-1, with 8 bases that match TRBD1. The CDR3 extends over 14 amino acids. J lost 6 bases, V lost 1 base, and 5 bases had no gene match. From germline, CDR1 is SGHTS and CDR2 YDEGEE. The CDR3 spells CASSLNRGDAEAFF. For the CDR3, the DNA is TGTGCCAGCAGCTTGAACAGGGGGGACGCTGAAGCTTTCTTT.

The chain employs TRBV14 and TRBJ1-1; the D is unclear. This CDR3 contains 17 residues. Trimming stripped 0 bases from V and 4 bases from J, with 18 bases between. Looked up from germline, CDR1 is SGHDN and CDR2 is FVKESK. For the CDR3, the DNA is TGTGCCAGCAGCCAAGATAGGCGGGCCACCGGAGGCACTGAAGCTTTCTTT. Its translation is CASSQDRRATGGTEAFF.

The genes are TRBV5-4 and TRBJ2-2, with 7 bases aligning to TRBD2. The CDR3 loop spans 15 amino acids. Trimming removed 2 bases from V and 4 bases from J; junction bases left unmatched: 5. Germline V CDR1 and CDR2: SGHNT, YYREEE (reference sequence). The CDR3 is CASSLVGGRTGELFF. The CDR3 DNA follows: TGTGCCAGCAGCTTAGTGGGAGGGCGCACCGGGGAGCTGTTTTTT. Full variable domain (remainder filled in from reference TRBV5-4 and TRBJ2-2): ETGVTQSPTHLIKTRGQQVTLRCSSQSGHNTVSWYQQALGQGPQFIFQYYREEENGRGNFPPRFSGLQFPNYSSELNVNALELDDSALYLCASSLVGGRTGELFFGEGSRLTVL.

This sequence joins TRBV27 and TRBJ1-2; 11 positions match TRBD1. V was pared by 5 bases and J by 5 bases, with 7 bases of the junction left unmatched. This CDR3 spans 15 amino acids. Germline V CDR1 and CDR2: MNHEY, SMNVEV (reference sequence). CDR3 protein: CASSLGTGGRYGYTF. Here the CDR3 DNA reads TGTGCCAGCAGTCTTGGGACAGGGGGGAGGTATGGCTACACCTTC.